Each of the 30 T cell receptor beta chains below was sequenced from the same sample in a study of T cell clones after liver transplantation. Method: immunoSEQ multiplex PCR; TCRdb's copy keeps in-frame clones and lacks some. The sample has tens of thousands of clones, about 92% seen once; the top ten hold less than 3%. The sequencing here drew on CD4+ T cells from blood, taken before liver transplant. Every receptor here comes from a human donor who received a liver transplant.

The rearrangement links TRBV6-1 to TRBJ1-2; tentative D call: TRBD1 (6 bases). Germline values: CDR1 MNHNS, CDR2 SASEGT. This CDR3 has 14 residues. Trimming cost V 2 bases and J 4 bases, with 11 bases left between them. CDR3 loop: CASSETEGGYGYTF. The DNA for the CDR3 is TGTGCCAGCAGTGAAACGGAGGGGGGCTATGGCTACACCTTC.

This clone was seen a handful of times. CDR3 DNA: TGTGCCAGCAGGGGAACAGGAACTACGCAGTATTTT. Amino acid sequence: CASRGTGTTQYF. The J gene is TRBJ2-3, the V gene TRBV2; TRBD1 might be the D (5 bases). Germline loops: CDR1 SNHLY, CDR2 FYNNEI. CDR3 length equals 12 residues. V shed 6 bases and J shed 8 bases, with 12 bases lying between them.

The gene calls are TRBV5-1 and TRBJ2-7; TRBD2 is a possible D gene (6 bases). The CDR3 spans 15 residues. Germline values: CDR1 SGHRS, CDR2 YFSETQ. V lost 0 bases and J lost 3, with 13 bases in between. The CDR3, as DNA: TGCGCCAGCAGCTTGGAAGCGGGCTTCCTCTACGAGCAGTACTTC. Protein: CASSLEAGFLYEQYF.

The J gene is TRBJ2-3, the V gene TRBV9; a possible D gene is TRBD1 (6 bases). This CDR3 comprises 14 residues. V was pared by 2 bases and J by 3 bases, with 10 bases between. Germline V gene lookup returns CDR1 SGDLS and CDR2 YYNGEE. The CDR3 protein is CASSVTGKTDTQYF. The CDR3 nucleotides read TGTGCCAGCAGCGTCACAGGGAAGACAGATACGCAGTATTTT.

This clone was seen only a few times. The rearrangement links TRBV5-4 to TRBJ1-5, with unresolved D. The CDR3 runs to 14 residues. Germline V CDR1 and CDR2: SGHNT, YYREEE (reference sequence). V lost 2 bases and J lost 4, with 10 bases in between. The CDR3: CASSLAGPNQPQHF. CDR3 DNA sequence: TGTGCCAGCAGCTTAGCGGGCCCGAATCAGCCCCAGCATTTT.

CDR3 nucleotide sequence: TGTGCCAGCAGCTTCCGGACGGGGTCGGAGCAGTTCTTC. This sequence encodes CASSFRTGSEQFF. This chain connects TRBV7-9 to TRBJ2-1; D possibly corresponds to TRBD2 (5 bases). Trimming shortened V by 3 bases and J by 10 bases, and 13 bases separated the two germline ends. Germline assignment: CDR1 SEHNR and CDR2 FQNEAQ (reference sequence). There are 13 residues in the CDR3. Full variable domain (rest looked up from reference TRBV7-9 and TRBJ2-1): DTGVSQNPRHKITKRGQNVTFRCDPISEHNRLYWYRQTLGQGPEFLTYFQNEAQLEKSRLLSDRFSAERPKGSFSTLEIQRTEQGDSAMYLCASSFRTGSEQFFGPGTRLTVL.

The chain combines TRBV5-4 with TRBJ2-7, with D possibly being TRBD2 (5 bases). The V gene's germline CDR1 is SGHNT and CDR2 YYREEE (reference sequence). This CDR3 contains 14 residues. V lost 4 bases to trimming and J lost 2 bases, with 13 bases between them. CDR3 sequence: CASSPGGRTYEQYF. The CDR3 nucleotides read TGTGCCAGCAGCCCCGGAGGCAGAACCTACGAGCAGTACTTC.

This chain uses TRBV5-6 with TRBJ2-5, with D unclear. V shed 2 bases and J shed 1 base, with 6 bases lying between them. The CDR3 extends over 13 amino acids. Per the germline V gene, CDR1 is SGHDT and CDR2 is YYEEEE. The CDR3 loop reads CASSFGSQETQYF. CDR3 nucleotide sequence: TGTGCCAGCAGCTTCGGCTCCCAAGAGACCCAGTACTTC.

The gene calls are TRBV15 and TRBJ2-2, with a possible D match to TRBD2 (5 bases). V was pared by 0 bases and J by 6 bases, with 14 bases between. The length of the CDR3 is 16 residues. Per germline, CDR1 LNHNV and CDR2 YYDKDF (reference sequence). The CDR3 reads CATSRERVVIAGELFF. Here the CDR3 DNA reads TGTGCCACCAGCAGAGAGCGGGTGGTTATCGCCGGGGAGCTGTTTTTT.

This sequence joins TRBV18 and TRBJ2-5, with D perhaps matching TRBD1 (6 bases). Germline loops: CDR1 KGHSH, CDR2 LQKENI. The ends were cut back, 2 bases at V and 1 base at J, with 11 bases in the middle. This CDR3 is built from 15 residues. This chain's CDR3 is CASSPDTGLQETQYF. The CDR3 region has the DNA TGTGCCAGCTCACCAGACACAGGGCTCCAAGAGACCCAGTACTTC.

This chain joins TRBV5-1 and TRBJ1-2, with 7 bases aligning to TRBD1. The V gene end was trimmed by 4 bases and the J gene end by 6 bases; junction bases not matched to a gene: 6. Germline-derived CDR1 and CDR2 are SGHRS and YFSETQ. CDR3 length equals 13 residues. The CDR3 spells CASSHGTDDGYTF. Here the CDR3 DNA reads TGCGCCAGCAGCCACGGGACAGACGATGGCTACACCTTC.

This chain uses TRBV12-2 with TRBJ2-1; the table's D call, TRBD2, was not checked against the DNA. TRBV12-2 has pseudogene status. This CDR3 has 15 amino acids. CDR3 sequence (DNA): TGTGCAAGCCCGTGTGTACTAGCGGGCAACAATGAGCAGTTCTTC. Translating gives CASPCVLAGNNEQFF.

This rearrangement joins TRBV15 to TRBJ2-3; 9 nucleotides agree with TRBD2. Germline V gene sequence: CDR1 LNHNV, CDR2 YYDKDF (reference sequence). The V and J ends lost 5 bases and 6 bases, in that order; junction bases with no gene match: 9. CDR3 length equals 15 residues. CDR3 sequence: CATSSIAGAGDTQYF. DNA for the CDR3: TGTGCCACCAGCTCAATAGCGGGAGCGGGGGATACGCAGTATTTT.

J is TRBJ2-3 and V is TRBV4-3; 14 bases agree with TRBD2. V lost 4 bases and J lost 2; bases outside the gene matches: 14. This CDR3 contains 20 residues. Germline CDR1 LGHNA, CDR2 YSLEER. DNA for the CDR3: TGCGCCAGCAGCCGAATGGCCGGGACTAGCGGGAGAGAAGACACAGATACGCAGTATTTT. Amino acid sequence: CASSRMAGTSGREDTDTQYF.

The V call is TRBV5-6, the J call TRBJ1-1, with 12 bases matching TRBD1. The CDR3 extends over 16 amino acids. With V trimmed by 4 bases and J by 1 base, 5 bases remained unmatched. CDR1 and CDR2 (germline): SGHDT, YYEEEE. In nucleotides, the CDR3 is TGTGCCAGCAGCCCGGGACAGGGGGCTACGAACACTGAAGCTTTCTTT. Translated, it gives CASSPGQGATNTEAFF.

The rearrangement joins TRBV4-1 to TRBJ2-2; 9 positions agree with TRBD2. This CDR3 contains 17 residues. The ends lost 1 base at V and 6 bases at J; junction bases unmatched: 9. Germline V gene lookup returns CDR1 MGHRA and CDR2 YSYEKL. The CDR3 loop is CASSQVIAGVVSGELFF. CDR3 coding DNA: TGCGCCAGCAGCCAAGTCATAGCGGGAGTGGTCTCCGGGGAGCTGTTTTTT.

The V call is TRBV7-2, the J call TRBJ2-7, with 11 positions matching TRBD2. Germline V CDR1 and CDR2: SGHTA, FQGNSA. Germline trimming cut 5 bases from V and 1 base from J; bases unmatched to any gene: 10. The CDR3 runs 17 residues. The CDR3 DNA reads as TGTGCCAGCAGCCGATTAGCGGGAGGGGCCGCGTCCTACGAGCAGTACTTC. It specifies CASSRLAGGAASYEQYF.

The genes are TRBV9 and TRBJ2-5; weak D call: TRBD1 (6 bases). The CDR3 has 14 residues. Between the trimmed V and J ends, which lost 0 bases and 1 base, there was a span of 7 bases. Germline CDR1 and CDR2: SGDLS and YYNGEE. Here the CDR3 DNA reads TGTGCCAGCAGCGTAGGGGGGCCCCAAGAGACCCAGTACTTC. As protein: CASSVGGPQETQYF.

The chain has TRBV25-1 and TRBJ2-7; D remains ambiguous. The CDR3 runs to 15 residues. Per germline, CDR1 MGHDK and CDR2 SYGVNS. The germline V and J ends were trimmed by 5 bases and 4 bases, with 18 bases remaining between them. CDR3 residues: CASSITTPPPYEQYF. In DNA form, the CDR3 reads TGTGCCAGCAGTATCACGACTCCCCCCCCTTACGAGCAGTACTTC.

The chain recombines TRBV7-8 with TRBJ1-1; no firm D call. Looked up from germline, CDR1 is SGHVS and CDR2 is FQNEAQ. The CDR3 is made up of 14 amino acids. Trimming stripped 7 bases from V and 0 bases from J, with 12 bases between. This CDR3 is CASTLGRLNTEAFF. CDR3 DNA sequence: TGTGCCAGCACCCTAGGACGGCTGAACACTGAAGCTTTCTTT.

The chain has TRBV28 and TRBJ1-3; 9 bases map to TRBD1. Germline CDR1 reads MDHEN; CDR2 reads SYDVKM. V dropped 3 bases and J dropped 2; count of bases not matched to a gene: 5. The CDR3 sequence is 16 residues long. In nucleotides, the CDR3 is TGTGCCAGCAGTTTCATTTACAGGGGGCCTGGAAACACCATATATTTT. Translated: CASSFIYRGPGNTIYF.

The CDR3 loop is CASSNTHYEQYF. The CDR3 DNA reads as TGTGCCAGCAGCAACACCCACTACGAGCAGTACTTC. The chain combines TRBV11-3 with TRBJ2-7, with D unclear. Germline values: CDR1 SGHNT, CDR2 YENEEA. V lost 5 bases, J lost 3 bases, and 8 bases lay in between. CDR3 size: 12 residues. The full variable domain, its missing parts supplied by reference TRBV11-3 and TRBJ2-7, is EAGVVQSPRYKIIEKKQPVAFWCNPISGHNTLYWYLQNLGQGPELLIRYENEEAVDDSQLPKDRFSAERLKGVDSTLKIQPAELGDSAVYLCASSNTHYEQYFGPGTRLTVT.

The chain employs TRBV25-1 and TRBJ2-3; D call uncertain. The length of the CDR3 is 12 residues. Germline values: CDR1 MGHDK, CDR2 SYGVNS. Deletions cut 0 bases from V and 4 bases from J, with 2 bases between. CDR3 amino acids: CASSEYPDTQYF. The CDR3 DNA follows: TGTGCCAGCAGTGAATATCCAGATACGCAGTATTTT.

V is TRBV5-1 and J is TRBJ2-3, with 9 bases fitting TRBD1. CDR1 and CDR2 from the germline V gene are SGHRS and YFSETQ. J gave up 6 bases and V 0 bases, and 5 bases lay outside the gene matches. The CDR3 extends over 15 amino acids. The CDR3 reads CASSLGTGAGDTQYF. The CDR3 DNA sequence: TGCGCCAGCAGCTTGGGGACAGGGGCAGGGGATACGCAGTATTTT.

CDR3 amino acids: CASSVGLAGHNEQFF. CDR3 sequence (DNA): TGTGCCAGCAGCGTAGGACTAGCGGGACACAATGAGCAGTTCTTC. The V call is TRBV9, the J call TRBJ2-1; 11 nucleotides agree with TRBD2. This CDR3 is built from 15 residues. The V segment lost 0 bases and the J segment 5 bases; nucleotides outside the gene matches: 1. CDR1 is SGDLS and CDR2 is YYNGEE in the germline V gene. Based on the CDR3 plus reference TRBV9 and TRBJ2-1, the full variable domain is DSGVTQTPKHLITATGQRVTLRCSPRSGDLSVYWYQQSLDQGLQFLIQYYNGEERAKGNILERFSAQQFPDLHSELNLSSLELGDSALYFCASSVGLAGHNEQFFGPGTRLTVL.

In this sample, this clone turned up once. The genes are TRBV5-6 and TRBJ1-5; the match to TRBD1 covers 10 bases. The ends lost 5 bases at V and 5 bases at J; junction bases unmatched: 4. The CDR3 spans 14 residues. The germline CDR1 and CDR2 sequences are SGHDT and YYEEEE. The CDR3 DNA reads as TGTGCCAGCAGTAGGACAGGGGGGGATCAGCCCCAGCATTTT. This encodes CASSRTGGDQPQHF. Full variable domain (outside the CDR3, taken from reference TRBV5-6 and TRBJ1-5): DAGVTQSPTHLIKTRGQQVTLRCSPKSGHDTVSWYQQALGQGPQFIFQYYEEEERQRGNFPDRFSGHQFPNYSSELNVNALLLGDSALYLCASSRTGGDQPQHFGDGTRLSIL.

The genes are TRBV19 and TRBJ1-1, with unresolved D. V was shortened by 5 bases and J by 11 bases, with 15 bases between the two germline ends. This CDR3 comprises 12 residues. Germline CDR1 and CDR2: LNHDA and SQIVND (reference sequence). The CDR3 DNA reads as TGTGCCAGTAGTGAGCGAGGTCTGCGGGCTTTCTTT. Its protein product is CASSERGLRAFF.

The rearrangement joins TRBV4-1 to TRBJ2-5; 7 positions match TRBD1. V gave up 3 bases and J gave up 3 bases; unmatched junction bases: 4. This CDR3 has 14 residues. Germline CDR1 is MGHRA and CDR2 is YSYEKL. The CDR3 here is CASSHDRAEETQYF. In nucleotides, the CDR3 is TGCGCCAGCAGCCACGACAGGGCAGAAGAGACCCAGTACTTC.

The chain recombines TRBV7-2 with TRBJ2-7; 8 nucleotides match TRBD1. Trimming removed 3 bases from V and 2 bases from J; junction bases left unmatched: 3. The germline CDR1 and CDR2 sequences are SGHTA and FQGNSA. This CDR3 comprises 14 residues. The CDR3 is CASSLGTGAYEQYF. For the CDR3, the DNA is TGTGCCAGCAGCTTGGGGACAGGAGCCTACGAGCAGTACTTC.

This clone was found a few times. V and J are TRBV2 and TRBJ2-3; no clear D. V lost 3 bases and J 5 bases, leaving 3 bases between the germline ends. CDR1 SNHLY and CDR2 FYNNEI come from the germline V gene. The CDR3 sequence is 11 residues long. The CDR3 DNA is TGTGCCAGCAGTGAGGGAGATACGCAGTATTTT. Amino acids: CASSEGDTQYF.